A single sample is the source of the 27 T cell receptor beta chains below, sequenced in a study of OX40 agonist ivuxolimab in advanced cancers. Measured with immunoSEQ multiplex PCR; TCRdb has only the in-frame clones, and not every one. The data show 79,000 or so clones, with approximately 85% seen just once and less than 0.8% held by the top ten. The sample consisted of CD4+ or CD8+ T cells sorted from blood, taken in a trial of the OX40 agonist ivuxolimab. All receptors come from an adult with an advanced solid tumor such as melanoma, head and neck, liver or kidney cancer.

The chain joins TRBV4-3 to TRBJ2-2; 9 bases fit TRBD1. V lost 0 bases and J lost 4; bases outside the gene matches: 6. Germline-derived CDR1 and CDR2 are LGHNA and YSLEER. This CDR3 is built from 17 residues. CDR3 protein: CASSQDPPGQGTGELFF. Written as DNA, the CDR3 is TGCGCCAGCAGCCAAGACCCACCGGGACAGGGCACCGGGGAGCTGTTTTTT.

The chain links TRBV5-5 to TRBJ2-7; D remains ambiguous. CDR1 is SGHKS and CDR2 is YYEKEE in the germline V gene (reference sequence). This CDR3 spans 13 amino acids. Trimming removed 0 bases at V and 2 bases at J, with 6 bases between. The chain's CDR3 is CASSLGGTYEQYF. The CDR3 coding sequence is TGTGCCAGCAGCTTGGGGGGAACCTACGAGCAGTACTTC.

J is TRBJ1-4 and V is TRBV30; a possible D gene is TRBD1 (5 bases). CDR3 length: 12 amino acids. Germline lookup yields CDR1 GTSNPN and CDR2 SVGIG (reference sequence). The CDR3 DNA reads TGTGCGTTGGGGCAGGGCGGTGAAAAACTGTTTTTT. This sequence encodes CALGQGGEKLFF. The variable domain in full, with the rest retrieved from reference TRBV30 and TRBJ1-4, is SQTIHQWPATLVQPVGSPLSLECTVEGTSNPNLYWYRQAAGRGLQLLFYSVGIGQISSEVPQNLSASRPQDRQFILSSKKLLLSDSGFYLCALGQGGEKLFFGSGTQLSVL.

The rearrangement joins TRBV11-2 to TRBJ1-4; perhaps TRBD1 as D (6 bases). The V end lost 2 bases, the J end lost 7 bases, and 14 bases lay between the germline ends. The CDR3 totals 15 residues. Germline V gives CDR1 SGHAT, CDR2 FQNNGV. The CDR3: CASSLYGGRAEKLFF. The CDR3 DNA is TGTGCCAGCAGCTTATATGGGGGGCGGGCTGAAAAACTGTTTTTT.

The CDR3 coding sequence is TGTGCCAGCAGCCCTCGACAGGGTCTCTCCCTTGGCTACACCTTC. Protein: CASSPRQGLSLGYTF. The V and J genes are TRBV11-2 and TRBJ1-2; 7 bases are shared with TRBD1. V lost 5 bases, J lost 7 bases, and 13 bases stayed unmatched. Germline V gives CDR1 SGHAT, CDR2 FQNNGV. CDR3 length: 15 amino acids.

The chain carries TRBV7-2 and TRBJ1-6; weak D call: TRBD1 (6 bases). This CDR3 is built from 12 residues. V lost 4 bases and J lost 8, with 6 bases in between. Germline V gives CDR1 SGHTA, CDR2 FQGNSA. CDR3: CASSWTDSPLHF. The CDR3, as DNA: TGTGCCAGCAGCTGGACAGATTCACCCCTCCACTTT.

This chain joins TRBV4-3 and TRBJ2-3; 9 nucleotides agree with TRBD1. From germline, CDR1 is LGHNA and CDR2 YSLEER. The junction had 5 bases not matched to a gene; V was cut back by 1 base and J by 3 bases. CDR3 length: 16 residues. The CDR3 spells CASSQGIGTGTDTQYF. The CDR3 DNA reads TGCGCCAGCAGCCAAGGAATCGGGACAGGGACAGATACGCAGTATTTT.

The chain employs TRBV5-6 and TRBJ2-2; TRBD2 matches at 9 bases. This CDR3 comprises 17 residues. Germline CDR1 SGHDT, CDR2 YYEEEE. V was clipped by 1 base and J by 3 bases; unmatched bases: 7. The CDR3 bases are TGTGCCAGCAGCTTGACCCGACTAGCGGCGGACACCGGGGAGCTGTTTTTT. It translates to CASSLTRLAADTGELFF.

The chain is built from TRBV5-4 and TRBJ1-2; 11 nucleotides line up with TRBD1. The CDR3 length is 14 residues. Germline-derived CDR1 and CDR2 are SGHNT and YYREEE (reference sequence). V lost 3 bases, J lost 7 bases, and 5 bases stayed unmatched. This CDR3 is CASSSGQGAFGYTF. CDR3 in DNA: TGTGCCAGCAGCTCCGGACAGGGGGCTTTTGGCTACACCTTC.

The CDR3 sequence is CSVLTAYNYGYTF. DNA for the CDR3: TGCAGCGTCTTGACAGCCTATAACTATGGCTACACCTTC. This chain joins TRBV29-1 and TRBJ1-2, with D perhaps TRBD1 (5 bases). Per the germline V gene, CDR1 is SQVTM and CDR2 is ANQGSEA. The CDR3 covers 13 residues. V shed 6 bases and J shed 1 base, with 12 bases lying between them.

The V call is TRBV29-1, the J call TRBJ1-2; 11 positions match TRBD1. The germline V gene has CDR1 SQVTM and CDR2 ANQGSEA. Germline trimming cut 6 bases from V and 5 bases from J; bases unmatched to any gene: 5. The CDR3 is 13 amino acids. This CDR3 is CSVTGQGGYGYTF. In DNA form, the CDR3 reads TGCAGCGTCACGGGACAGGGGGGGTATGGCTACACCTTC.

As to this clone: Other DNA sequences in the sample encode the same CDR3. The gene calls are TRBV9 and TRBJ2-6, with a weak D call TRBD2 (6 bases). CDR1 SGDLS and CDR2 YYNGEE come from the germline V gene. The CDR3 is 17 residues long. Trimming took 4 bases from V and 4 from J, leaving 18 bases between them. The CDR3 DNA is TGTGCCAGCAGCCCCGGAGGAGGGCCTGTCGGGGCCAACGTCCTGACTTTC. Amino acids: CASSPGGGPVGANVLTF.

The V gene is TRBV7-2, the J gene TRBJ2-3; 8 nucleotides align to TRBD2. V shed 7 bases, J shed 2 bases, and the junction held 5 bases outside the gene matches. The germline CDR1 and CDR2 sequences are SGHTA and FQGNSA. This CDR3 has 14 amino acids. CDR3 protein: CASTSGRTTDTQYF. The CDR3 region has the DNA TGTGCCAGCACTAGCGGGCGGACCACAGATACGCAGTATTTT.

This rearrangement joins TRBV6-5 to TRBJ2-7; D is ambiguous. The CDR3 is 12 residues long. V lost 5 bases, J lost 5 bases, and 10 bases lay in between. Germline CDR1 is MNHEY and CDR2 is SVGAGI. The CDR3 DNA sequence: TGTGCCAGCAGTGAATGGCGAGACGAGCAGTACTTC. This gives the protein CASSEWRDEQYF.

The J gene is TRBJ2-1, the V gene TRBV9; no firm D call. From germline, CDR1 is SGDLS and CDR2 YYNGEE. This CDR3 spans 15 amino acids. Trimming cost V 4 bases and J 2 bases, with 13 bases left between them. CDR3: CASSFGDTPYNEQFF. The CDR3 region has the DNA TGTGCCAGCAGCTTCGGAGACACTCCCTACAATGAGCAGTTCTTC.

The chain employs TRBV5-1 and TRBJ2-7, with no clear D. CDR1 is SGHRS and CDR2 is YFSETQ in the germline V gene. There are 14 residues in the CDR3. Deletions cut 2 bases from V and 0 bases from J, with 9 bases between. CDR3 loop: CASSLSEFSYEQYF. The CDR3 DNA follows: TGCGCCAGCAGCTTATCAGAATTCTCCTACGAGCAGTACTTC.

The chain recombines TRBV5-1 with TRBJ1-5; TRBD1 agrees at 12 bases. Germline V gives CDR1 SGHRS, CDR2 YFSETQ. This CDR3 is 15 amino acids long. The J segment lost 8 bases and the V segment lost 4 bases, leaving 7 bases of the junction unmatched. CDR3 sequence reads: CASSVGQGAREPQHF. CDR3 DNA sequence: TGCGCCAGCAGCGTGGGACAGGGGGCAAGGGAGCCCCAGCATTTT.

This chain joins TRBV5-1 and TRBJ1-5, with a weak D call TRBD1 (6 bases). Trimming removed 4 bases from V and 5 bases from J, with 13 bases in between. Per germline, CDR1 SGHRS and CDR2 YFSETQ. CDR3 length: 14 amino acids. Here the CDR3 reads CASSPQGTDQPQHF. The CDR3 nucleotides are TGCGCCAGCAGCCCCCAGGGGACGGATCAGCCCCAGCATTTT.

CDR3 sequence: CASSLGTDTQYF. The CDR3 DNA is TGTGCCAGCAGCTTAGGCACAGATACGCAGTATTTT. The chain links TRBV11-2 to TRBJ2-3, with D unclear. Trimming removed 1 base at V and 1 base at J, with 0 bases between. The V gene's germline CDR1 is SGHAT and CDR2 FQNNGV. The CDR3 is made up of 12 amino acids.

This chain links TRBV27 with TRBJ1-4; no firm D call. The CDR3 contains 14 residues. CDR1 and CDR2 from the germline V gene are MNHEY and SMNVEV (reference sequence). V gave up 5 bases and J gave up 12 bases, with 19 bases separating them. CDR3 nucleotide sequence: TGTGCCAGCAGTACGGCGGGAAGGAGAGAGGAACTGTTTTTT. It codes for CASSTAGRREELFF.

The gene calls are TRBV9 and TRBJ2-3; possibly TRBD1 or TRBD2 for D (5 bases each). Germline V gives CDR1 SGDLS, CDR2 YYNGEE. V was shortened by 0 bases and J by 6 bases, with 5 bases between the two germline ends. This CDR3 is built from 12 residues. The DNA for the CDR3 is TGTGCCAGCAGCGTAGGGGGGGATACGCAGTATTTT. It is translated as CASSVGGDTQYF.

This chain joins TRBV5-1 and TRBJ2-3; a possible D gene is TRBD1 (6 bases). CDR1 SGHRS and CDR2 YFSETQ come from the germline V gene. Deletions cut 1 base from V and 4 bases from J, with 13 bases between. The length of the CDR3 is 15 residues. The CDR3 spells CASSLQSAGADTQYF. The CDR3 nucleotides are TGCGCCAGCAGCTTGCAATCTGCAGGGGCAGATACGCAGTATTTT.

The genes are TRBV4-1 and TRBJ2-2, with a weak D call TRBD1 (6 bases). The CDR3 has 17 amino acids. Germline loops: CDR1 MGHRA, CDR2 YSYEKL. Trimming removed 2 bases from V and 4 bases from J, with 17 bases in between. In DNA, the CDR3 is TGCGCCAGCAGCCAATCTCGGAGTGGGGGCGGCACCGGGGAGCTGTTTTTT. Its protein product is CASSQSRSGGGTGELFF.

The chain joins TRBV7-9 to TRBJ2-5, with TRBD2 matching over 8 bases. Germline V gives CDR1 SEHNR, CDR2 FQNEAQ (reference sequence). V lost 4 bases and J lost 5; bases outside the gene matches: 3. The CDR3 is 13 amino acids. For the CDR3, the DNA is TGTGCCAGCAGCTCGGGGGGGTTGGAGACCCAGTACTTC. Amino acid sequence: CASSSGGLETQYF.

The rearrangement joins TRBV4-1 to TRBJ1-4; D not resolved. Per the germline V gene, CDR1 is MGHRA and CDR2 is YSYEKL. This CDR3 spans 13 amino acids. The V end lost 4 bases, the J end lost 4 bases, and 7 bases lay between the germline ends. In DNA form, the CDR3 reads TGCGCCAGCAGCCTGGATCATAATGAAAAACTGTTTTTT. Residues: CASSLDHNEKLFF.

The chain couples TRBV6-6 to TRBJ1-2; D perhaps matches TRBD1 (6 bases). The germline V and J ends were trimmed by 7 bases and 3 bases, with 21 bases remaining between them. There are 16 residues in the CDR3. Germline V lookup: CDR1 MNHNY, CDR2 SVGAGI (reference sequence). The CDR3 reads CASKDLPGQGDYGYTF. CDR3 coding DNA: TGTGCCAGCAAGGATCTACCGGGACAAGGGGACTATGGCTACACCTTC.

This chain connects TRBV19 to TRBJ2-3, with D perhaps TRBD1 or TRBD2 (6 bases each). V lost 3 bases and J lost 0, with 13 bases in between. CDR3 length equals 16 residues. Germline V CDR1 and CDR2: LNHDA, SQIVND (reference sequence). Here the CDR3 DNA reads TGTGCCAGTAGTATTCGGGGGCCGCCTAGCACAGATACGCAGTATTTT. Translated: CASSIRGPPSTDTQYF.